This TCR beta chain was captured by sequencing in a study of blood T cells in healthy people across ages. Each sample gave at least 6 million isolated PBMCs. The sample holds a few counts of this clonotype. Its antigen is undetermined. Next came a second PCR, run for about 7 to 11 cycles, which used a sample-barcoded 5' primer along with a J-beta primer mix. In TCRdb, the 5' RACE reads were re-called with MiXCR into one record per CDR3 protein. The sample lists roughly 560,000 distinct CDR3 sequences, less than 25% occurring once. This CDR3 comprises 14 residues. V dropped 0 bases and J dropped 5 bases, with 8 bases sitting between them. In germline, CDR1 is MNHEY, CDR2 SVGAGI. General study findings and limits: Age showed a roughly linear inverse relationship with TCR beta diversity per million T cells. Relative to aged donors, long-lived donors carried more naive CD4+ cells and displayed higher diversity.

This sample was shared with a second study, whose subject was T cells of mothers and their children.

The sequenced sample consisted of blood. The clonotype originates from a boy between 10 and 17 years old in good health. The rearrangement joins TRBV6-5 to TRBJ2-1; tentatively, D is TRBD1 or TRBD2 (5 bases each). The CDR3 is CASSYSGTNNEQFF. The CDR3 nucleotides are TGTGCCAGCAGTTACTCTGGGACCAACAATGAGCAGTTCTTC.